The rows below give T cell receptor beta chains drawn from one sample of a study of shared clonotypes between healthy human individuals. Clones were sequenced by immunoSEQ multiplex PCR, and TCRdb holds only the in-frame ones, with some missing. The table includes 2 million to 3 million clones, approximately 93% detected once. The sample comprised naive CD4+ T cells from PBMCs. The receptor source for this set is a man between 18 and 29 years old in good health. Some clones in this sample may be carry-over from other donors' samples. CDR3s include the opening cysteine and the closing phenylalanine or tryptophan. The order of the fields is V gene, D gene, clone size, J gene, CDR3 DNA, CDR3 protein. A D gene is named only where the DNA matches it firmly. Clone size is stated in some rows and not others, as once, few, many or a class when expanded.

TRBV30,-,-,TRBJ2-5,TGTGCCTGGGCCCAGGGCAGTAAAGAGACCCAGTACTTC,CAWAQGSKETQYF
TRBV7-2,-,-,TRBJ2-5,TGTGCCAGCAGCTTAGCATCGCTATTAATTGAGACCCAGTACTTC,CASSLASLLIETQYF
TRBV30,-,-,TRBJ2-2,TGTGCCTGGAGTTGGCGAAGGTCAGGGCTGGACACCGGGGAGCTGTTTTTT,CAWSWRRSGLDTGELFF
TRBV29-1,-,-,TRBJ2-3,TGCAGCGTTGAAGAAGTCACAGATACGCAGTATTTT,CSVEEVTDTQYF
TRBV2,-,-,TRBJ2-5,TGTGCCAGCAGTGACAGGGGAGAGACCCAGTACTTC,CASSDRGETQYF
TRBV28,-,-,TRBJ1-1,TGTGCCAGCAGTCCGTCGGGAGGCGTGAACACTGAAGCTTTCTTT,CASSPSGGVNTEAFF
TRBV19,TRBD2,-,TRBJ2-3,TGTGCCAGTAGTACGGGGACTAGCGGTTCCACAGATACGCAGTATTTT,CASSTGTSGSTDTQYF
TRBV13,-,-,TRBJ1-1,TGTGCCAGCAGGCTACCGGGGGGGAACACTGAAGCTTTCTTT,CASRLPGGNTEAFF
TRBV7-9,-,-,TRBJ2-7,TGTGCCAGCAGCCTCCCCAGGGGCCCTATCTACGAGCAGTACTTC,CASSLPRGPIYEQYF
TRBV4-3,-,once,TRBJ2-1,TGCGCCAGCAGCCGTTCAGCCAATGGGCGCGATGAGCAGTTCTTC,CASSRSANGRDEQFF
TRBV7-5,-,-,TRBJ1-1,TGTGTCAGAAGCTTAGAACCCTGGCCGGGGGCTTTCTTT,CVRSLEPWPGAFF
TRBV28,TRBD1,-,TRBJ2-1,TGTGCCAGCAGCTGCTTAATGGGACAGGGGCACAATGAGCAGTTCTTC,CASSCLMGQGHNEQFF
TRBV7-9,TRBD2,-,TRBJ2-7,TGTGCCAGCAGCTTAGAGGGCGGACGGCCGGGGGGGCAGTACTTC,CASSLEGGRPGGQYF
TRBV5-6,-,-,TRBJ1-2,TGTGCCAGCAGCCTTACAGGGCCTTCGGGCTACACCTTC,CASSLTGPSGYTF
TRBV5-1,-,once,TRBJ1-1,TGCGCCAGCAGCTTGCCATTTTCGAACACTGAAGCTTTCTTT,CASSLPFSNTEAFF
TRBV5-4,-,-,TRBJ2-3,TGTGCCAGCAGGGAGGCTTGGGGATCAGATACGCAGTATTTT,CASREAWGSDTQYF